This passage covers 12 T cell receptor beta chains from one sample sequenced in a study of regulatory dendritic cells for organ transplantation (dated by TCRdb to the late 2010s). Library prep was done by the immunoSEQ multiplex PCR assay. Imported from immuneACCESS, the table was reduced by TCRdb to in-frame sequences with V and J called. These copies leave out some clones; in studies compared against another copy, an unresolved V gene accounts for under half, and the cause of the remainder is not known. Within this sample are almost 35,000 clones, with roughly nine tenths of them counted one time only. About 0.062% of the sample lies in the top ten. The sample consisted of naive CD4+ T cells from blood. The cell subset or site label for this specimen denotes: CD45RA+ naive T cells. These receptors all come from a human donor in good health.

V gene TRBV18 combines with J gene TRBJ1-1; D unresolved. The CDR3 is 14 amino acids. Germline V lookup: CDR1 KGHSH, CDR2 LQKENI. Deletions cut 1 base from V and 2 bases from J, with 8 bases between. The CDR3 nucleotides read TGTGCCAGCTCACCACGGGAGGTCAACACTGAAGCTTTCTTT. Encoded protein: CASSPREVNTEAFF.

V is TRBV7-6 and J is TRBJ2-2, with no clear D. The germline CDR1 and CDR2 sequences are SGHVS and FNYEAQ. The V end was cut by 4 bases, the J end by 7 bases, with 10 bases between. The CDR3 sequence is 13 residues long. DNA of the CDR3: TGTGCCAGCAGCTCACCCGGTCACGGGGAGCTGTTTTTT. Its translation: CASSSPGHGELFF.

The chain joins TRBV11-2 to TRBJ1-3; 7 positions agree with TRBD1. The trim removed 1 base at V and 6 bases at J, leaving 6 bases unmatched. The CDR3 totals 15 residues. Germline V gene sequence: CDR1 SGHAT, CDR2 FQNNGV. This chain's CDR3 is CASSLGSDRSNTIYF. Here the CDR3 DNA reads TGTGCCAGCAGCTTAGGGTCGGACAGGTCAAACACCATATATTTT.

The rearrangement links TRBV30 to TRBJ1-2; 8 bases line up with TRBD1. Unmatched junction bases numbered 13, after V lost 4 bases and J lost 6 bases. Germline loops: CDR1 GTSNPN, CDR2 SVGIG (reference sequence). CDR3 size: 15 residues. The CDR3 bases are TGTGCCTGGAAATCTCTACAGGGGGGATTTAATGGCTACACCTTC. Protein product: CAWKSLQGGFNGYTF.

J is TRBJ1-2 and V is TRBV2; 9 bases map to TRBD1. The CDR3 extends over 14 amino acids. V dropped 4 bases and J dropped 7; count of bases not matched to a gene: 7. Germline V lookup: CDR1 SNHLY, CDR2 FYNNEI. The CDR3 region has the DNA TGTGCCAGCAGTGGAGAACAGGGGGCGCGTGGCTACACCTTC. Its translation: CASSGEQGARGYTF.

This chain links TRBV28 with TRBJ2-3, with 8 bases fitting TRBD1. The CDR3 has 17 residues. Germline CDR1 reads MDHEN; CDR2 reads SYDVKM. With V trimmed by 3 bases and J by 1 base, 9 bases remained unmatched. CDR3 residues: CASSFSFSGGGTDTQYF. In DNA form, the CDR3 reads TGTGCCAGCAGTTTTTCTTTTTCAGGGGGCGGCACAGATACGCAGTATTTT.

The chain has TRBV6-6 and TRBJ1-3; D gene unclear. Germline values: CDR1 MNHNY, CDR2 SVGAGI (reference sequence). Trimming cost V 6 bases and J 2 bases, with 11 bases left between them. The CDR3 length is 14 residues. The CDR3 bases are TGTGCCAGCAGCCTAGGGCAGACTGGAAACACCATATATTTT. It yields the protein CASSLGQTGNTIYF.

The V gene is TRBV2, the J gene TRBJ2-7; 10 nucleotides align to TRBD2. The CDR3 is 16 residues long. Germline V CDR1 and CDR2: SNHLY, FYNNEI. Unmatched junction bases numbered 8, after V lost 2 bases and J lost 4 bases. The CDR3 loop is CASSETLAGAWYEQYF. CDR3 DNA: TGTGCCAGCAGTGAAACTCTAGCGGGAGCGTGGTACGAGCAGTACTTC.

The CDR3 bases are TGTGCCAGCAGTCCGGAACACGGACAGGGAAGGACTGAAGCTTTCTTT. Protein: CASSPEHGQGRTEAFF. The rearrangement joins TRBV27 to TRBJ1-1; 8 bases are shared with TRBD1. Trimming at V came to 5 bases and at J to 5 bases, leaving 13 bases not matched to a gene. There are 16 residues in the CDR3. Germline CDR1 and CDR2: MNHEY and SMNVEV (reference sequence).

This clone showed up just a few times. This chain uses TRBV7-8 with TRBJ1-2, with D hard to call. This CDR3 region has 13 residues. Deletions cut 4 bases from V and 4 bases from J, with 10 bases between. Germline CDR1 SGHVS, CDR2 FQNEAQ. CDR3 region: CASSSPGGYGYTF. CDR3 sequence (DNA): TGTGCCAGCAGCTCGCCGGGAGGCTATGGCTACACCTTC.

The chain carries TRBV28 and TRBJ2-7, with D possibly TRBD2 on 6 matching bases. The CDR3 length is 12 residues. Trimming shortened V by 6 bases and J by 12 bases, and 18 bases separated the two germline ends. The germline V gene has CDR1 MDHEN and CDR2 SYDVKM. CDR3 sequence: CASRGEAGARYF. Written as DNA, the CDR3 is TGTGCCAGCAGGGGCGAAGCGGGCGCGCGGTACTTC. Drawing the rest from reference TRBV28 and TRBJ2-7, the complete variable domain is DVKVTQSSRYLVKRTGEKVFLECVQDMDHENMFWYRQDPGLGLRLIYFSYDVKMKEKGDIPEGYSVSREKKERFSLILESASTNQTSMYLCASRGEAGARYFGPGTRLTVT.

In nucleotides, the CDR3 is TGTGCCAGCAAGGGCCAGAAGTACAAAAAACTGTTTTTT. This sequence encodes CASKGQKYKKLFF. The chain combines TRBV6-6 with TRBJ1-4; no firm D call. Germline CDR1 and CDR2: MNHNY and SVGAGI (reference sequence). V dropped 7 bases and J dropped 9 bases, with 15 bases sitting between them. The CDR3 spans 13 residues.